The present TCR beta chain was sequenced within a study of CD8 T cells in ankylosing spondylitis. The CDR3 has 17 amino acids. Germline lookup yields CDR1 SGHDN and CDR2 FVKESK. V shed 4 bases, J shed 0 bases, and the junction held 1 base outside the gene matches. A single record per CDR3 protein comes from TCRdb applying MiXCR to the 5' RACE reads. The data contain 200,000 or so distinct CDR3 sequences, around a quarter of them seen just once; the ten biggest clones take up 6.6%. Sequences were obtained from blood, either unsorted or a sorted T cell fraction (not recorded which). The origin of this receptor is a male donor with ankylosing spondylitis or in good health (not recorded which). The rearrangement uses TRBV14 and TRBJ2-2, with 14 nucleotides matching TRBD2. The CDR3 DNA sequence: TGTGCCAGCAGCCGACTAGCGGGAGGGGCGAACACCGGGGAGCTGTTTTTT. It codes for CASSRLAGGANTGELFF.